Listed here is a single TCR beta chain. Its specific antigen is unknown. The sample holds no much larger clone one base away, and base qualities are not on file. TCRbeta CDR3 regions were amplified from genomic DNA using the immunoSEQ Assay, a bias-controlled multiplex PCR. On the authors' methods: Within the assay, amplification of reference gene primers was used to estimate how many nucleated cells each sample contained. To quantify the absolute abundance of each unique TCRbeta CDR3 rearrangement, sequence reads were collapsed and filtered. Productive Simpson clonality was computed per sample as the square root of Simpson's diversity index over productive rearrangements. Imported from immuneACCESS, the table was reduced by TCRdb to in-frame sequences with V and J called. These copies leave out some clones; in studies compared against another copy, an unresolved V gene accounts for under half, and the cause of the remainder is not known. V, J and clone size are taken as reported in that table, and D and trimming were inferred from the DNA itself. The table for this sample lists some 73,000 clones; around 85% of them were counted only once. The top ten constitute 35% of the sample.

The CDR3 numbers 15 residues from cysteine through phenylalanine. Only CDR3 DNA remains: 45 bases, in frame from the first base. CDR1 and CDR2, per the germline V gene, are MNHEY and SVGAGI. Trimming removed 4 bases from V and 6 bases from J; the gene matches leave 8 bases unexplained. Whole blood was collected in K2EDTA tubes by collaborating institutions according to the institutions' own protocols. For TCRbeta analysis, collaborator samples were shipped as frozen whole blood, as isolated PBMCs, or as DNA extracted from either sample type. This entry belongs to a study of blood T cell repertoires in COVID-19 (dated by TCRdb to about 2020). Background on the whole study: The collaborator samples originated in the United States, Italy and Spain and spanned the acute and convalescent phases of COVID-19. The material from the prospective study consisted of cDNA or gDNA derived from T cells, B-cell-depleted T cells, or PBMCs. Deeply sampled blood TCRbeta repertoires from subjects exposed to, actively infected with, or recovered from COVID-19 were included in the dataset. The repertoires were released in a freely available public database meant as a resource for research on the immune response to SARS-CoV-2. The samples were drawn from two sources: the first 160 participants of the ongoing ImmuneRACE study, and 1,200 or so subjects contributed by 6 global collaborators. Sample metadata almost always included a de-identified subject ID, COVID-19 status, age in years and sex. HLA class I and class II types, where available, came from metadata supplied by the sample provider rather than from assay-based typing. Findings and caveats that apply to the study as a whole: Clinical and demographic metadata were provided uncurated, with the amount varying by source and participant.

The receptor chain draws on TRBV6-5 and TRBJ2-1, with 8 bases matching TRBD2. The sequencing input was peripheral blood. The TCR originated in a woman older than 75 with active or convalescent COVID-19. The CDR3 protein is CASSLGTRGTNEQFF. DNA sequence: TGTGCCAGCAGTTTAGGGACTAGGGGGACCAATGAGCAGTTCTTC.